This record concerns one T cell receptor (beta chain) sequence. The target antigen is unknown. The same CDR3 arises from other DNA sequences in this sample as well. Measured with immunoSEQ multiplex PCR; TCRdb has only the in-frame clones, and not every one. The repertoire includes over a million clones, under 99% of them detected once, and roughly 0.45% sits in the top ten. The sample comes from a study of shared clonotypes between healthy human individuals. Adult Caucasians living in Nashville, Tennessee made up all of the donors. General study findings and limits: Relative to memory subsets, naive subsets generally showed larger estimated richness. Among donors, the sharing of clonotypes was expected to be influenced by sequencing depth.

Material for sequencing was naive CD4+ T cells sorted from blood. Specified subset: CD45RA+ positively selected. The TCR originated in a man between 25 and 39 years old in good health.

The CDR3: CASSPLAGSSYEQYF. In DNA form, the CDR3 reads TGTGCCAGCAGTCCACTAGCGGGGTCCTCCTACGAGCAGTACTTC. The gene calls are TRBV7-9 and TRBJ2-7; 10 bases fit TRBD2. V shed 6 bases, J shed 0 bases, and the junction held 5 bases outside the gene matches. This CDR3 is 15 amino acids long. CDR1 SEHNR and CDR2 FQNEAQ come from the germline V gene (reference sequence).